This T cell receptor (beta chain) derives from a study of T cell responses to AZD1222 COVID-19 vaccine. The data were produced by immunoSEQ multiplex PCR, yet TCRdb's version contains in-frame clones alone and is incomplete. The sample lists some 110,000 clones, 93% occurring once. The study's findings and limits: Distributed over spike, vaccine-associated CD4 TCRs predominated at 160-218 and 743-854. White British ancestry dominated among donors, who included more females, and clonal diversity was possibly underestimated. Two AZD1222 doses significantly raised spike-specific TCR breadth and depth over controls. Only a handful of AZD1222 recipients, several in all, had baseline seropositivity.

On this clone: Its matching antigen is unknown.

The sample consisted of peripheral blood, taken on day 0 of AZD1222 vaccination. The source is an adult in good health.

The CDR3 nucleotides read TGTGCCAGCAGCTTAACCTACACCGGGGAGCTGTTTTTT. Its protein product is CASSLTYTGELFF. The V and J genes are TRBV7-3 and TRBJ2-2; no definite D call. Germline V gives CDR1 SGHTA, CDR2 FQGTGA. The CDR3 totals 13 residues. The ends were cut back, 0 bases at V and 3 bases at J, with 2 bases in the middle.